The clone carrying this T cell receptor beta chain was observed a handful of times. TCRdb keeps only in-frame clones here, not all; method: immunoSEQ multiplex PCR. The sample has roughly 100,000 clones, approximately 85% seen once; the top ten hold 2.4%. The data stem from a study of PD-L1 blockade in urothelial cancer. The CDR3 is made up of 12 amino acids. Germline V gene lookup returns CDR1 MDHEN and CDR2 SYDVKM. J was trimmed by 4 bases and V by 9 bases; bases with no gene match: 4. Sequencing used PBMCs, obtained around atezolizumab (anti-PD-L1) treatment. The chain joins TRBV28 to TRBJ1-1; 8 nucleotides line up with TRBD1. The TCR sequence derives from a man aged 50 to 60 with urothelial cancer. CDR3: CASCTGGTEAFF. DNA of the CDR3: TGTGCCAGTTGTACAGGGGGCACTGAAGCTTTCTTT.